Sequencing of this TCR beta chain was carried out in a study of CD8 T cells in ankylosing spondylitis. The CDR3 is 15 residues long. V lost 5 bases to trimming and J lost 3 bases; unmatched junction nucleotides: 5. The germline V gene encodes CDR1 SEHNR and CDR2 FQNEAQ (reference sequence). The study's findings and limits: Apparently characteristic of ankylosing spondylitis blood was a TCR beta motif (about 8 highly homologous variants). Earlier authors reported some of these motif variants in reactive arthritis synovial fluid and blood. Matched ankylosing spondylitis synovial fluid reportedly contained a significantly enriched population of disease-linked clones. The disease-linked clones had a CD8+ phenotype and low blood frequencies.

About this clonotype: The antigen is unknown.

TCRdb passed the 5' RACE reads through MiXCR, listing each CDR3 protein once. The data show fewer than 250,000 distinct CDR3 sequences, around 16% seen once. The TCR sequence derives from a male donor with ankylosing spondylitis. The material sequenced was blood, either unsorted or a sorted T cell fraction (not recorded which). This sequence joins TRBV7-9 and TRBJ2-7; 12 positions match TRBD1. CDR3 DNA sequence: TGTGCCAGCAGCCCAGGGACAGGGGGCCGCTACGAGCAGTACTTC. It encodes CASSPGTGGRYEQYF.